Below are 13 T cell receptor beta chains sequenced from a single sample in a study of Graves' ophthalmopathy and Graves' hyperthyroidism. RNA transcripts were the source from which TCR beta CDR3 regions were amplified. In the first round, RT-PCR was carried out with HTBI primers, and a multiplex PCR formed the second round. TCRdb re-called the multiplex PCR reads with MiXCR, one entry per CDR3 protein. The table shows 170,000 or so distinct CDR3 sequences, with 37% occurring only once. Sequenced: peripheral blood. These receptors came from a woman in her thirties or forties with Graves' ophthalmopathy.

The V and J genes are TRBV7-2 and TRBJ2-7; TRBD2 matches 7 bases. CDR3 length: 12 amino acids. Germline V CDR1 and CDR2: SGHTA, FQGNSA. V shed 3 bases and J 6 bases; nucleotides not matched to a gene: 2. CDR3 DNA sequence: TGTGCCAGCAGCTTGTGGGGGGGCGAGCAGTACTTC. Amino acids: CASSLWGGEQYF.

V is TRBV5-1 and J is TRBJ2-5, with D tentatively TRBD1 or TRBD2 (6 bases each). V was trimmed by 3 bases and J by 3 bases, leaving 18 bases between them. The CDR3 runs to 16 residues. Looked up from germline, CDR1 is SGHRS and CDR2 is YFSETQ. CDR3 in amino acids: CASSSTVGGMEETQYF. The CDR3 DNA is TGCGCCAGCAGCTCGACGGTGGGGGGCATGGAAGAGACCCAGTACTTC.

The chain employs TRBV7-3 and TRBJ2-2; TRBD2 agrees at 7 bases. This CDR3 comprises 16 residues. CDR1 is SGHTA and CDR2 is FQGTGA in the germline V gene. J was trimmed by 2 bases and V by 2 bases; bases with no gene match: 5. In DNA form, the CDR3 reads TGTGCCAGCAGCTTATCTGCGGGAGCTAACACCGGGGAGCTGTTTTTT. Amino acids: CASSLSAGANTGELFF.

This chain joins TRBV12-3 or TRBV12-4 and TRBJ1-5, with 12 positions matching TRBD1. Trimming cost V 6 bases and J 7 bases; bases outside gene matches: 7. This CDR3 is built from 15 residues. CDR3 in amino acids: CASSGTGGSWQPQHF. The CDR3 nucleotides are TGTGCCAGCAGCGGGACAGGGGGCTCCTGGCAGCCCCAGCATTTT.

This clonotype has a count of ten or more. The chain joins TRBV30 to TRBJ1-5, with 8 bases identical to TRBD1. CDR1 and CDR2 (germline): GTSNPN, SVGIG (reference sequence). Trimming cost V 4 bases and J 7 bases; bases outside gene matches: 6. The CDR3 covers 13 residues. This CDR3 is CAWKGQGGQPQHF. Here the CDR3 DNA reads TGTGCCTGGAAAGGACAGGGAGGGCAGCCCCAGCATTTT.

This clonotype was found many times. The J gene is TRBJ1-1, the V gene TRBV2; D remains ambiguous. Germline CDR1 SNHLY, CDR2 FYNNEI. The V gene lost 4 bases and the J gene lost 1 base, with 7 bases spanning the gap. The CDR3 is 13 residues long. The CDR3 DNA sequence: TGTGCCAGCAGTGGGGCCCCGAACACTGAAGCTTTCTTT. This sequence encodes CASSGAPNTEAFF.

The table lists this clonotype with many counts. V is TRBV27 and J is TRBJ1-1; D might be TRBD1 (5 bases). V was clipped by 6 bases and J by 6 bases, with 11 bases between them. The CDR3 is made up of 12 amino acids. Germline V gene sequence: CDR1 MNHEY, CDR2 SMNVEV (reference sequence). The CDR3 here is CASRSDSAEAFF. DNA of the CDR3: TGTGCCAGCAGATCAGACAGCGCTGAAGCTTTCTTT.

The DNA for the CDR3 is TGTGCCTGGAGTGTAGCCCGTGGAAACACCATATATTTT. It is translated as CAWSVARGNTIYF. The rearrangement uses TRBV30 and TRBJ1-3; D ambiguous. V lost 0 bases and J 3 bases, leaving 6 bases between the germline ends. The CDR3 is 13 amino acids. In germline, CDR1 is GTSNPN, CDR2 SVGIG (reference sequence).

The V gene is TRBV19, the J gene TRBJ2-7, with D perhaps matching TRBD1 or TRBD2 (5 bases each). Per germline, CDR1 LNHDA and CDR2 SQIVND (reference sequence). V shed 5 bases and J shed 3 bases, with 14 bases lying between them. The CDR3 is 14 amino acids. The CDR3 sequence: CASSPGVRVYEQYF. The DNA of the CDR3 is TGTGCCAGTAGTCCCGGGGTCAGGGTCTACGAGCAGTACTTC.

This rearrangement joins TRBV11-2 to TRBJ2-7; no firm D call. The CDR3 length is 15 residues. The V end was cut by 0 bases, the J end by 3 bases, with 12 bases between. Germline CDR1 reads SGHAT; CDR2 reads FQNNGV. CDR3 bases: TGTGCCAGCAGCTTAGACCTTCTAGGGATCTACGAGCAGTACTTC. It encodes CASSLDLLGIYEQYF.

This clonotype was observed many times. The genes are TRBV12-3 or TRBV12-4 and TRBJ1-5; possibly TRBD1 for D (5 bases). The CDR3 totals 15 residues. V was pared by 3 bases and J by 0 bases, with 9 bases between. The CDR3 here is CASSLGRGSNQPQHF. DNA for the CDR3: TGTGCCAGCAGTTTGGGGCGAGGTAGCAATCAGCCCCAGCATTTT.

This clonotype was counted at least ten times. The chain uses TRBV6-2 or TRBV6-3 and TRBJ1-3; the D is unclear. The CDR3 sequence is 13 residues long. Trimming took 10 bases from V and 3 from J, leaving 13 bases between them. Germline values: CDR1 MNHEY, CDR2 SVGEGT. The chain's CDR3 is CATLRRIGNTIYF. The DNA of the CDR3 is TGTGCCACCCTCCGGAGGATTGGAAACACCATATATTTT.

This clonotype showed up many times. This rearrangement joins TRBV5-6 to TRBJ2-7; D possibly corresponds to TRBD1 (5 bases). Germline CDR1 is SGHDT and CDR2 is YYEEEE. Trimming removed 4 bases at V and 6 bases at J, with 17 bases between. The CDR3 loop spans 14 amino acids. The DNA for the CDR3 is TGTGCCAGCAGCCCCCAACCGACAGCGAGCGAGCAGTACTTC. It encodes CASSPQPTASEQYF.